A single sample gave rise to the 18 T cell receptor beta chains below, sequenced in a study of Ad26.COV2.S vaccination and SARS-CoV-2 variants. Treatment meaning: 19 received Ad26.COV2.S at low or high dose, single or two shots; a few received placebo; per-sample allocation not given. After the first vaccine or placebo injection, samples were drawn on day 63. Clones were sequenced by immunoSEQ multiplex PCR, and TCRdb holds only the in-frame ones, with some missing. This table holds some 390,000 clones, around nine tenths found once. The input for sequencing was peripheral blood, taken in a trial of Ad26.COV2.S vaccine versus placebo. The source of these receptors is a person aged 18 to 59 who received the Ad26.COV2.S COVID-19 vaccine or a placebo.

Worth noting for this clone: Distinct nucleotide sequences in the sample also encode this CDR3. CDR3 in amino acids: CASSLVAGGYNEQFF. Here the CDR3 DNA reads TGCGCCAGCAGCTTGGTGGCGGGGGGATACAATGAGCAGTTCTTC. The chain links TRBV5-1 to TRBJ2-1, with 8 bases matching TRBD2. Germline V gene data show CDR1 as SGHRS and CDR2 as YFSETQ. Trimming at V came to 0 bases and at J to 4 bases, leaving 3 bases not matched to a gene. The CDR3 consists of 15 residues. Full variable domain (outside the CDR3, taken from reference TRBV5-1 and TRBJ2-1): KAGVTQTPRYLIKTRGQQVTLSCSPISGHRSVSWYQQTPGQGLQFLFEYFSETQRNKGNFPGRFSGRQFSNSRSEMNVSTLELGDSALYLCASSLVAGGYNEQFFGPGTRLTVL.

The genes are TRBV2 and TRBJ1-5, with 7 bases lining up with TRBD1. V lost 6 bases to trimming and J lost 0 bases; unmatched junction nucleotides: 5. Germline values: CDR1 SNHLY, CDR2 FYNNEI. The CDR3 runs 15 residues. This CDR3 is CASSAGQDSNQPQHF. CDR3 DNA sequence: TGTGCCAGCAGCGCCGGACAGGATAGCAATCAGCCCCAGCATTTT.

This clone occurred a few times. V and J are TRBV19 and TRBJ2-2; 8 nucleotides agree with TRBD2. CDR1 LNHDA and CDR2 SQIVND come from the germline V gene (reference sequence). The J segment lost 5 bases and the V segment lost 7 bases, leaving 6 bases of the junction unmatched. This CDR3 has 14 amino acids. The CDR3 nucleotides are TGTGCCAGTATTGCGGGGGGTAAGACCGGGGAGCTGTTTTTT. Translation: CASIAGGKTGELFF.

This chain connects TRBV7-2 to TRBJ1-3; no reliable D call. This CDR3 contains 16 residues. V gave up 6 bases and J gave up 0 bases, with 15 bases separating them. The germline CDR1 and CDR2 sequences are SGHTA and FQGNSA. The chain's CDR3 is CASRQRTASSGNTIYF. In DNA form, the CDR3 reads TGTGCCAGCAGACAAAGAACAGCTTCCTCTGGAAACACCATATATTTT.

The chain recombines TRBV4-1 with TRBJ1-2; the D gene is possibly TRBD1 (6 bases). Per germline, CDR1 MGHRA and CDR2 YSYEKL. V shed 0 bases and J shed 1 base, with 18 bases lying between them. The CDR3 runs to 18 residues. The CDR3 bases are TGCGCCAGCAGCCAAGAGTCCCGGGACATCGAGGGTAACTATGGCTACACCTTC. Its translation is CASSQESRDIEGNYGYTF.

This clone was detected only once. The rearrangement joins TRBV19 to TRBJ1-1; D is uncertain. There are 15 residues in the CDR3. Trimming stripped 1 base from V and 0 bases from J, with 9 bases between. CDR1 and CDR2 (germline): LNHDA, SQIVND (reference sequence). CDR3 nucleotide sequence: TGTGCCAGTAGTATAGGCGGACGGTTGAACACTGAAGCTTTCTTT. It yields the protein CASSIGGRLNTEAFF. The full variable domain, with the rest looked up from reference TRBV19 and TRBJ1-1, is DGGITQSPKYLFRKEGQNVTLSCEQNLNHDAMYWYRQDPGQGLRLIYYSQIVNDFQKGDIAEGYSVSREKKESFPLTVTSAQKNPTAFYLCASSIGGRLNTEAFFGQGTRLTVV.

This chain connects TRBV19 to TRBJ1-1; a possible D gene is TRBD1 (6 bases). The germline V and J ends were trimmed by 5 bases and 4 bases, with 17 bases remaining between them. CDR3 length: 15 amino acids. The germline gives CDR1 LNHDA, CDR2 SQIVND (reference sequence). The CDR3 DNA is TGTGCCAGTAGTCCCCGACAGGTAGGGGGCACTGAAGCTTTCTTT. This sequence encodes CASSPRQVGGTEAFF. Together with reference TRBV19 and TRBJ1-1, the CDR3 gives the full variable domain: DGGITQSPKYLFRKEGQNVTLSCEQNLNHDAMYWYRQDPGQGLRLIYYSQIVNDFQKGDIAEGYSVSREKKESFPLTVTSAQKNPTAFYLCASSPRQVGGTEAFFGQGTRLTVV.

The rearrangement uses TRBV3-1 (or the pseudogene TRBV3-2) and TRBJ2-1; no clear D gene. Trimming left V 5 bases short and J 12 bases short, with 11 bases between. CDR1 and CDR2 from the germline V gene are LGHDT and YNNKEL (reference sequence). The CDR3 extends over 11 amino acids. This chain's CDR3 is CASSYGPMQFF. CDR3 bases: TGTGCCAGCAGCTATGGGCCCATGCAGTTCTTC.

V gene TRBV6-5 combines with J gene TRBJ2-1, with 9 nucleotides matching TRBD2. The length of the CDR3 is 15 residues. V shed 5 bases and J 6 bases; nucleotides not matched to a gene: 8. Germline V lookup: CDR1 MNHEY, CDR2 SVGAGI. CDR3 region: CASSRGGAIINEQFF. The CDR3 DNA reads as TGTGCCAGCAGTCGCGGGGGGGCCATAATCAATGAGCAGTTCTTC.

The V call is TRBV29-1, the J call TRBJ1-1; D not resolved. The germline CDR1 and CDR2 sequences are SQVTM and ANQGSEA. The V end was cut by 7 bases, the J end by 4 bases, with 16 bases between. The CDR3 runs 13 residues. CDR3 sequence (DNA): TGCAGCGCTTTATCACCCCAGTCCACTGAAGCTTTCTTT. Translated: CSALSPQSTEAFF.

The chain uses TRBV10-3 and TRBJ1-5; 11 nucleotides line up with TRBD1. The CDR3 extends over 16 amino acids. V was pared by 3 bases and J by 3 bases, with 4 bases of the junction left unmatched. CDR1 is ENHRY and CDR2 is SYGVKD in the germline V gene. DNA of the CDR3: TGTGCCATCAGTGACCCGGACAGGGGGCTCAATCAGCCCCAGCATTTT. It is translated as CAISDPDRGLNQPQHF.

V is TRBV3-1 (or the pseudogene TRBV3-2) and J is TRBJ2-5, with 8 positions matching TRBD2. CDR1 is LGHDT, CDR2 YNNKEL, per germline (reference sequence). V lost 5 bases and J lost 7; bases outside the gene matches: 15. The CDR3 loop spans 16 amino acids. The CDR3 DNA reads TGTGCCAGCAGCATCCTTAGCGGGACCACGCCAGGGACCCAGTACTTC. Its translation: CASSILSGTTPGTQYF.

This chain links TRBV7-8 with TRBJ1-2; tentative D call: TRBD1 (5 bases). The germline V gene has CDR1 SGHVS and CDR2 FQNEAQ. The CDR3 has 13 residues. V was pared by 5 bases and J by 3 bases, with 10 bases between. The CDR3 spells CASSGGTDYGYTF. For the CDR3, the DNA is TGTGCCAGCAGCGGGGGGACGGACTATGGCTACACCTTC.

The chain employs TRBV9 and TRBJ2-5; D is undetermined. V lost 0 bases to trimming and J lost 4 bases, with 7 bases between them. The CDR3 covers 13 residues. The germline gives CDR1 SGDLS, CDR2 YYNGEE. The CDR3 DNA sequence: TGTGCCAGCAGCGTAGGACATATAGAGACCCAGTACTTC. This gives the protein CASSVGHIETQYF.

The genes are TRBV2 and TRBJ2-7; 7 bases align to TRBD1. The CDR3 length is 15 residues. V gave up 1 base and J gave up 1 base; unmatched junction bases: 4. Germline V CDR1 and CDR2: SNHLY, FYNNEI. The chain's CDR3 is CASSEVAGGSYEQYF. CDR3 DNA: TGTGCCAGCAGTGAAGTGGCAGGGGGTTCCTACGAGCAGTACTTC.

The V and J genes are TRBV6-5 and TRBJ1-1; maybe TRBD1 (5 bases). Trimming stripped 6 bases from V and 1 base from J, with 9 bases between. Germline V gene data show CDR1 as MNHEY and CDR2 as SVGAGI. The CDR3 runs to 13 residues. The DNA for the CDR3 is TGTGCCAGCAGAGCTACAGGGAACACTGAAGCTTTCTTT. It is translated as CASRATGNTEAFF.

This clone was recorded a few times. The rearrangement links TRBV7-9 to TRBJ2-7; D possibly corresponds to TRBD2 (6 bases). The CDR3 spans 12 residues. Trimming cost V 8 bases and J 3 bases, with 11 bases left between them. Germline CDR1 SEHNR, CDR2 FQNEAQ (reference sequence). The CDR3 spells CASGEVLYEQYF. The CDR3 bases are TGTGCCAGCGGGGAGGTTCTCTACGAGCAGTACTTC.

V gene TRBV6-6 combines with J gene TRBJ2-2, with 8 bases aligning to TRBD1. V dropped 8 bases and J dropped 1; count of bases not matched to a gene: 3. The CDR3 runs 14 residues. Germline CDR1 reads MNHNY; CDR2 reads SVGAGI (reference sequence). CDR3 in DNA: TGTGCCAGCCTTGGACAGGGGAACACCGGGGAGCTGTTTTTT. This translates into CASLGQGNTGELFF.